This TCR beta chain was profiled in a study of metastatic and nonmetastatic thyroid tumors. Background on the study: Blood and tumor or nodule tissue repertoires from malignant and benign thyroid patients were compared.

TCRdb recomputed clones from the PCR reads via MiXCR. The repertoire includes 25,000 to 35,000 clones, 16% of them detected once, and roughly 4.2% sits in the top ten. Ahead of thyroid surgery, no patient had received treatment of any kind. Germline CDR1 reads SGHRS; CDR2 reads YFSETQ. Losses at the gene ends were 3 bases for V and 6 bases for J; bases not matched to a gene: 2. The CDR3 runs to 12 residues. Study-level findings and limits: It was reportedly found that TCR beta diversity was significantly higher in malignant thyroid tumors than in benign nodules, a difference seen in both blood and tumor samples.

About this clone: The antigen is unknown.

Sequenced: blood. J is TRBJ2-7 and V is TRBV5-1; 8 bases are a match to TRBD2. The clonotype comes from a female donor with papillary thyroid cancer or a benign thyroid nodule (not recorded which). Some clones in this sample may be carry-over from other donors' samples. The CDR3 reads CASSSGGAEQYF. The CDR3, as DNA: TGCGCCAGCAGCTCGGGAGGGGCCGAGCAGTACTTC.